This passage covers 14 T cell receptor beta chains from one sample sequenced in a study of blood T cell repertoires in COVID-19. Sequencing was performed with immunoSEQ multiplex PCR; in TCRdb, only in-frame clones are kept and a portion is missing. The data hold over 150,000 clones, with over 80% observed a single time. Material for sequencing was peripheral blood. The source is a woman aged 55-70 years who had recovered from COVID-19.

This chain uses TRBV6-1 with TRBJ2-1, with 8 nucleotides matching TRBD2. Trimming took 3 bases from V and 3 from J; bases not matched to a gene: 10. Germline-derived CDR1 and CDR2 are MNHNS and SASEGT. The CDR3 extends over 17 amino acids. In DNA form, the CDR3 reads TGTGCCAGCAGTGATCGGGGGGGTTGGTCGGGCTACAATGAGCAGTTCTTC. Translation gives CASSDRGGWSGYNEQFF.

The chain links TRBV30 to TRBJ2-5; 9 bases align to TRBD1. The junction had 9 bases not matched to a gene; V was cut back by 8 bases and J by 5 bases. The germline CDR1 and CDR2 sequences are GTSNPN and SVGIG (reference sequence). The CDR3 is made up of 13 amino acids. The CDR3 DNA reads TGTGCCGGGGGACAGGGCGTAGTGGAGACCCAGTACTTC. Translation: CAGGQGVVETQYF.

J is TRBJ2-3 and V is TRBV3-1 (or the pseudogene TRBV3-2), with a weak D call TRBD2 (5 bases). CDR1 is LGHDT and CDR2 is YNNKEL in the germline V gene (reference sequence). V lost 0 bases and J 3 bases, leaving 13 bases between the germline ends. The CDR3 is 16 amino acids. In nucleotides, the CDR3 is TGTGCCAGCAGCCAAGAGGGTCGGGGTGGGACAGATACGCAGTATTTT. The encoded protein is CASSQEGRGGTDTQYF.

The J gene is TRBJ2-7, the V gene TRBV3-1 (or the pseudogene TRBV3-2), with TRBD2 identical over 7 bases. Germline CDR1 LGHDT, CDR2 YNNKEL (reference sequence). V lost 2 bases and J lost 2; bases outside the gene matches: 9. The CDR3 runs to 16 residues. The CDR3 sequence: CASSQRLAYIPYEQYF. CDR3 sequence (DNA): TGTGCCAGCAGCCAACGACTAGCTTACATTCCCTACGAGCAGTACTTC.

This clone was seen a single time. V and J are TRBV6-5 and TRBJ1-1; possible D gene TRBD1, 5 bases. The CDR3 extends over 14 amino acids. Germline CDR1 reads MNHEY; CDR2 reads SVGAGI. Trimming removed 6 bases at V and 5 bases at J, with 16 bases between. The CDR3: CASSLLDGGTEAFF. CDR3 bases: TGTGCCAGCAGCCTCCTCGACGGGGGAACTGAAGCTTTCTTT.

V and J are TRBV19 and TRBJ2-2, with a tentative D call TRBD1 (5 bases). The ends were cut back, 5 bases at V and 0 bases at J, with 10 bases in the middle. Germline-derived CDR1 and CDR2 are LNHDA and SQIVND (reference sequence). This CDR3 is 15 amino acids long. The CDR3 loop is CASSPRASNTGELFF. CDR3 DNA: TGTGCCAGTAGTCCCAGGGCCTCGAACACCGGGGAGCTGTTTTTT.

This clone has a single count. The chain combines TRBV28 with TRBJ1-5; D perhaps matches TRBD1 (5 bases). The germline CDR1 and CDR2 sequences are MDHEN and SYDVKM. Trimming shortened V by 10 bases and J by 4 bases, and 17 bases separated the two germline ends. This CDR3 contains 14 residues. CDR3: CATQKVGANQPQHF. CDR3 nucleotide sequence: TGTGCCACTCAAAAGGTAGGGGCGAATCAGCCCCAGCATTTT.

This clone has just a few counts. The chain carries TRBV4-2 and TRBJ1-1, with TRBD1 matching over 7 bases. Looked up from germline, CDR1 is LGHNA and CDR2 is YNFKEQ. The CDR3 is 13 residues long. The V segment lost 6 bases and the J segment 7 bases; nucleotides outside the gene matches: 8. This CDR3 reads CASRLGTDYEAFF. The DNA of the CDR3 is TGTGCCAGCAGACTCGGGACAGACTATGAAGCTTTCTTT.

The genes are TRBV19 and TRBJ1-1, with D possibly TRBD1 on 6 matching bases. The CDR3 is made up of 16 amino acids. The V gene lost 4 bases and the J gene lost 6 bases, with 21 bases spanning the gap. Per the germline V gene, CDR1 is LNHDA and CDR2 is SQIVND (reference sequence). In DNA, the CDR3 is TGTGCCAGTAGTACCTACGAACCACAGGGTGGTCCTGAAGCTTTCTTT. It translates to CASSTYEPQGGPEAFF.

The chain couples TRBV5-8 to TRBJ2-1, with D maybe TRBD2 (6 bases). The CDR3 is 15 amino acids. V gave up 4 bases and J gave up 4 bases, with 15 bases separating them. Germline CDR1 reads SGHTS; CDR2 reads YDEGEE. The CDR3 loop is CASSRHSRGYNEQFF. The CDR3 bases are TGTGCCAGCAGCCGTCATAGTCGGGGGTACAATGAGCAGTTCTTC.

The chain couples TRBV19 to TRBJ2-1; 7 bases align to TRBD2. Trimming took 3 bases from V and 6 from J; bases not matched to a gene: 5. The germline CDR1 and CDR2 sequences are LNHDA and SQIVND (reference sequence). There are 14 residues in the CDR3. The CDR3 spells CASSMGGGVNEQFF. CDR3 coding DNA: TGTGCCAGTAGTATGGGGGGAGGGGTCAATGAGCAGTTCTTC.

The CDR3 sequence: CASSYNSNQPQHF. In nucleotides, the CDR3 is TGTGCCAGCAGCTATAATAGCAATCAGCCCCAGCATTTT. The rearrangement uses TRBV5-5 and TRBJ1-5; no definite D call. Germline V gene sequence: CDR1 SGHKS, CDR2 YYEKEE (reference sequence). Deletions cut 3 bases from V and 0 bases from J, with 4 bases between. This CDR3 comprises 13 residues.

V and J are TRBV9 and TRBJ1-3, with D possibly being TRBD1 (5 bases). This CDR3 spans 17 amino acids. Trimming removed 4 bases from V and 4 bases from J, with 21 bases in between. Germline V CDR1 and CDR2: SGDLS, YYNGEE. CDR3 DNA sequence: TGTGCCAGCAGCATTAAGCCGGGACTTCTCTTGGGAAACACCATATATTTT. Amino acids: CASSIKPGLLLGNTIYF. Using reference TRBV9 and TRBJ1-3 for the parts outside the CDR3, the full variable domain is DSGVTQTPKHLITATGQRVTLRCSPRSGDLSVYWYQQSLDQGLQFLIQYYNGEERAKGNILERFSAQQFPDLHSELNLSSLELGDSALYFCASSIKPGLLLGNTIYFGEGSWLTVV.

This chain uses TRBV6-2 or TRBV6-3 with TRBJ2-4; TRBD2 agrees at 9 bases. The CDR3 sequence is 16 residues long. Germline V gene sequence: CDR1 MNHEY, CDR2 SVGEGT. Trimming at V came to 5 bases and at J to 0 bases, leaving 5 bases not matched to a gene. The CDR3 sequence: CASSGGGALAKNIQYF. CDR3 in DNA: TGTGCCAGCAGTGGCGGGGGGGCTCTAGCCAAAAACATTCAGTACTTC.